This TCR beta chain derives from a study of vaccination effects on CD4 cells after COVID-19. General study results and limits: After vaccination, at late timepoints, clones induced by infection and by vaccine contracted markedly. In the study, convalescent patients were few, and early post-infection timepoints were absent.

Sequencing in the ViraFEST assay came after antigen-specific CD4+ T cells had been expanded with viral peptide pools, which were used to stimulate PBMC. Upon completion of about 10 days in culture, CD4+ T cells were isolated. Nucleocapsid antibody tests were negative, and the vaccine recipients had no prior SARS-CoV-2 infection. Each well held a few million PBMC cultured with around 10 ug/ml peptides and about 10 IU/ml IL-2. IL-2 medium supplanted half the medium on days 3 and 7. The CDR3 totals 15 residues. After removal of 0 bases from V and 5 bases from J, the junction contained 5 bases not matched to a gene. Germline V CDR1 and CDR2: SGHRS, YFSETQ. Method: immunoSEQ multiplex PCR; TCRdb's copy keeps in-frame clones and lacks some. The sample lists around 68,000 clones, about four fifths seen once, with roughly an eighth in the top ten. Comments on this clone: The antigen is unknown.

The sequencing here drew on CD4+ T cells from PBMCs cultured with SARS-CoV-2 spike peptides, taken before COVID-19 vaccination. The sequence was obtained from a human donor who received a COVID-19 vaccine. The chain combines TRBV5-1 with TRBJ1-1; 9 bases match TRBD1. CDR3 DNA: TGCGCCAGCAGCTTGGCAGGACAGGGGAGAACTGAAGCTTTCTTT. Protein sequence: CASSLAGQGRTEAFF.